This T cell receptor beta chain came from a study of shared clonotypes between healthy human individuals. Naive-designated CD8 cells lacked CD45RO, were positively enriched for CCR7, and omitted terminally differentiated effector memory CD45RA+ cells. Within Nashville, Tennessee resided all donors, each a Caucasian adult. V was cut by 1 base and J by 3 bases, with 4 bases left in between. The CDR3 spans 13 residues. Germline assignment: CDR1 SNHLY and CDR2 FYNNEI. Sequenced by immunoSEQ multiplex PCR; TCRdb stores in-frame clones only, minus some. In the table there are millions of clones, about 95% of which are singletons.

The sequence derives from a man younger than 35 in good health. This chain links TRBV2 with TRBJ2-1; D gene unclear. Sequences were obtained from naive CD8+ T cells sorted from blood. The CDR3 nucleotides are TGTGCCAGCAGTGAAGAGGTCTACAATGAGCAGTTCTTC. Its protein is CASSEEVYNEQFF. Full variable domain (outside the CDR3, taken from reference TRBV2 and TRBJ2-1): EPEVTQTPSHQVTQMGQEVILRCVPISNHLYFYWYRQILGQKVEFLVSFYNNEISEKSEIFDDQFSVERPDGSNFTLKIRSTKLEDSAMYFCASSEEVYNEQFFGPGTRLTVL.